Listed here are 22 T cell receptor beta chains from one sample, sequenced in a study of T cell responses to AZD1222 COVID-19 vaccine. The protocol was immunoSEQ multiplex PCR, while the TCRdb copy is restricted to in-frame clones and leaves out a portion. The data show some 150,000 clones, 92% seen once. This sample comprised peripheral blood, obtained on day 0 of MenACWY control vaccination. These receptors originate from an adult in good health.

The chain couples TRBV14 to TRBJ2-7, with a weak D call TRBD2 (6 bases). This CDR3 has 15 amino acids. Germline loops: CDR1 SGHDN, CDR2 FVKESK. The germline V and J ends were trimmed by 1 base and 4 bases, with 14 bases remaining between them. CDR3 coding DNA: TGTGCCAGCAGCCAAGGGCTAGCGCCACTTTACGAGCAGTACTTC. It specifies CASSQGLAPLYEQYF.

The chain's CDR3 is CAWSVLPLATF. CDR3 bases: TGTGCCTGGAGTGTACTCCCCCTGGCCACCTTC. The J gene is TRBJ1-2, the V gene TRBV30; D is ambiguous. The CDR3 runs 11 residues. Germline V CDR1 and CDR2: GTSNPN, SVGIG (reference sequence). Between the trimmed V and J ends, which lost 0 bases and 13 bases, there was a span of 12 bases.

The rearrangement joins TRBV5-8 to TRBJ2-1; possibly TRBD1 or TRBD2 for D (5 bases each). In germline, CDR1 is SGHTS, CDR2 YDEGEE. Trimming removed 4 bases at V and 3 bases at J, with 14 bases between. The CDR3 spans 15 residues. The CDR3 nucleotides read TGTGCCAGCAGCCCCGGGACCCTACTCTACAATGAGCAGTTCTTC. Protein: CASSPGTLLYNEQFF.

This chain joins TRBV19 and TRBJ2-7, with D perhaps TRBD2 (5 bases). Germline CDR1 and CDR2: LNHDA and SQIVND (reference sequence). V was pared by 6 bases and J by 5 bases, with 14 bases between. This CDR3 is 13 amino acids long. The CDR3 loop reads CASSGGRRNEQYF. The CDR3 coding sequence is TGTGCCAGTAGCGGAGGACGTAGAAACGAGCAGTACTTC.

This clone was observed once. The chain joins TRBV7-3 to TRBJ2-2; 11 bases agree with TRBD2. Germline-derived CDR1 and CDR2 are SGHTA and FQGTGA. The CDR3 has 16 residues. Germline trimming cut 5 bases from V and 1 base from J; bases unmatched to any gene: 3. The CDR3 region is CASSPGLAGNTGELFF. In nucleotides, the CDR3 is TGTGCCAGCAGCCCCGGACTAGCGGGGAACACCGGGGAGCTGTTTTTT.

The V gene is TRBV5-6, the J gene TRBJ1-4; D unclear. There are 12 residues in the CDR3. Trimming pared 7 bases from V and 5 bases from J, leaving 9 bases between. Germline-derived CDR1 and CDR2 are SGHDT and YYEEEE. The DNA of the CDR3 is TGTGCCAGCCGCGGTCTGAATGAAAAACTGTTTTTT. Its translation: CASRGLNEKLFF.

The J gene is TRBJ1-2, the V gene TRBV16; 8 bases agree with TRBD1. The CDR3 loop spans 16 amino acids. Germline CDR1 KGHSY, CDR2 FQNENV. V trimming: 2 bases; J trimming: 7 bases; junction bases outside the gene matches: 12. The CDR3 loop is CASSQTTIDRGSGYTF. DNA of the CDR3: TGTGCCAGCAGCCAAACAACTATTGACAGGGGAAGTGGCTACACCTTC.

The chain recombines TRBV6-5 with TRBJ1-2; the D is unclear. V lost 5 bases and J lost 8, with 9 bases in between. The CDR3 extends over 11 amino acids. Germline-derived CDR1 and CDR2 are MNHEY and SVGAGI. The CDR3, as DNA: TGTGCCAGCAGTCCTGCCAAGGGCTACACCTTC. As protein: CASSPAKGYTF.

The CDR3 spells CASSLLWGRTSSYNEQFF. Here the CDR3 DNA reads TGCGCCAGCAGCCTCCTATGGGGGCGGACGAGCTCCTACAATGAGCAGTTCTTC. The J gene is TRBJ2-1, the V gene TRBV5-1, with D possibly matching TRBD1 (6 bases). The CDR3 covers 18 residues. Germline V CDR1 and CDR2: SGHRS, YFSETQ. The ends were cut back, 4 bases at V and 0 bases at J, with 20 bases in the middle.

The chain uses TRBV12-5 and TRBJ2-1; 9 bases fit TRBD1. Germline assignment: CDR1 LGHNT and CDR2 FRNRAP. The CDR3 is 14 amino acids. J gave up 7 bases and V 7 bases, and 8 bases lay outside the gene matches. The CDR3 region is CASVGQGRSNEQFF. In DNA form, the CDR3 reads TGTGCTAGTGTCGGACAGGGGCGTTCAAATGAGCAGTTCTTC.

The gene calls are TRBV9 and TRBJ1-2; D uncertain. CDR3 length: 15 amino acids. Germline CDR1 and CDR2: SGDLS and YYNGEE. The V end lost 0 bases, the J end lost 3 bases, and 12 bases lay between the germline ends. The CDR3 is CASSVEANSDYGYTF. The DNA for the CDR3 is TGTGCCAGCAGCGTAGAGGCGAACTCGGACTATGGCTACACCTTC.

The chain joins TRBV7-9 to TRBJ1-1; tentative D call: TRBD1 (5 bases). V lost 7 bases and J lost 6, with 18 bases in between. This CDR3 region has 14 residues. Germline values: CDR1 SEHNR, CDR2 FQNEAQ (reference sequence). CDR3 amino acids: CASIAASGTPEAFF. The CDR3 nucleotides are TGTGCCAGCATCGCTGCATCTGGGACCCCTGAAGCTTTCTTT.

The chain is built from TRBV5-4 and TRBJ2-7, with D uncertain. The CDR3 has 14 residues. Trimming cost V 0 bases and J 3 bases, with 10 bases left between them. Germline V lookup: CDR1 SGHNT, CDR2 YYREEE (reference sequence). In nucleotides, the CDR3 is TGTGCCAGCAGCTTGGGCCAGGATCGCTACGAGCAGTACTTC. Amino acids: CASSLGQDRYEQYF.

The chain recombines TRBV5-1 with TRBJ1-1; possible D gene TRBD1, 6 bases. The germline CDR1 and CDR2 sequences are SGHRS and YFSETQ. The CDR3 has 14 residues. V was pared by 4 bases and J by 4 bases, with 14 bases between. CDR3 in DNA: TGCGCCAGCAGCCGGACAGATATTTTCACTGAAGCTTTCTTT. Residues: CASSRTDIFTEAFF.

The gene calls are TRBV6-2 or TRBV6-3 and TRBJ2-2, with TRBD2 matching 8 bases. Germline CDR1 is MNHEY and CDR2 is SVGEGT. There are 15 residues in the CDR3. V trimming: 4 bases; J trimming: 6 bases; junction bases outside the gene matches: 7. This CDR3 reads CASSLLADRPGELFF. The CDR3, as DNA: TGTGCCAGCAGTTTACTAGCGGATAGACCCGGGGAGCTGTTTTTT.

V is TRBV4-2 and J is TRBJ2-7, with 7 positions matching TRBD2. This CDR3 has 13 amino acids. Losses at the gene ends were 3 bases for V and 3 bases for J; bases not matched to a gene: 2. Per germline, CDR1 LGHNA and CDR2 YNFKEQ. CDR3 in amino acids: CASSQGGIYEQYF. The CDR3 DNA follows: TGTGCCAGCAGCCAGGGGGGGATCTACGAGCAGTACTTC.

The genes are TRBV19 and TRBJ2-7, with 9 bases that match TRBD1. The CDR3 runs 13 residues. The V segment lost 7 bases and the J segment 5 bases; nucleotides outside the gene matches: 6. Per germline, CDR1 LNHDA and CDR2 SQIVND (reference sequence). Here the CDR3 reads CASTGTGRHEQYF. Written as DNA, the CDR3 is TGTGCCAGTACCGGGACAGGGCGCCACGAGCAGTACTTC.

The chain couples TRBV28 to TRBJ1-3; D uncertain. CDR3 length: 11 residues. Germline-derived CDR1 and CDR2 are MDHEN and SYDVKM. Trimming pared 10 bases from V and 4 bases from J, leaving 8 bases between. The CDR3 region is CATRSGNTIYF. CDR3 in DNA: TGTGCCACACGTTCCGGAAACACCATATATTTT.

V usage is TRBV27 and J usage is TRBJ1-2; no definite D call. CDR1 and CDR2 (germline): MNHEY, SMNVEV (reference sequence). V was cut by 0 bases and J by 8 bases, with 13 bases left in between. This CDR3 comprises 14 residues. Written as DNA, the CDR3 is TGTGCCAGCAGTTTATCACGGGGTCGAGGGGGCTACACCTTC. It encodes CASSLSRGRGGYTF.

The chain has TRBV5-6 and TRBJ2-3, with 9 bases that match TRBD2. V shed 2 bases and J 4 bases; nucleotides not matched to a gene: 8. This CDR3 contains 16 residues. The germline V gene encodes CDR1 SGHDT and CDR2 YYEEEE. The CDR3, as DNA: TGTGCCAGCAGCTTCCCGAGCGCGGGAGGGGCAGATACGCAGTATTTT. Its translation is CASSFPSAGGADTQYF.

The rearrangement joins TRBV5-4 to TRBJ2-3; the D gene is possibly TRBD2 (5 bases). V was pared by 4 bases and J by 3 bases, with 6 bases between. The CDR3 runs 12 residues. Germline V CDR1 and CDR2: SGHNT, YYREEE (reference sequence). This chain's CDR3 is CASSPGTDTQYF. The DNA for the CDR3 is TGTGCCAGCAGCCCGGGGACAGATACGCAGTATTTT.

This clone has only one observation. The V and J genes are TRBV19 and TRBJ1-1; D may be TRBD1 (5 bases). The CDR3 has 14 amino acids. From germline, CDR1 is LNHDA and CDR2 SQIVND (reference sequence). Trimming stripped 6 bases from V and 4 bases from J, with 15 bases between. The CDR3 DNA reads as TGTGCCAGTAGGTCCCGCAGGGAGGTCACTGAAGCTTTCTTT. Protein product: CASRSRREVTEAFF. The whole variable domain, remainder taken from reference TRBV19 and TRBJ1-1, is DGGITQSPKYLFRKEGQNVTLSCEQNLNHDAMYWYRQDPGQGLRLIYYSQIVNDFQKGDIAEGYSVSREKKESFPLTVTSAQKNPTAFYLCASRSRREVTEAFFGQGTRLTVV.